The rows below give T cell receptor beta chains drawn from one sample of a study of shared clonotypes between healthy human individuals. Some clones are missing from TCRdb's copy, which holds only in-frame ones; the method was immunoSEQ multiplex PCR. The table includes over a million clones, around 76% detected once. The specimen was memory CD4+ T cells sorted from blood. The receptors were sampled from a man younger than 35 in good health. Each CDR3 is given with its conserved first and last residue. Fields, in order: CDR3 DNA, CDR3 protein, clone size, V gene, D gene, J gene. A D gene is named only where the DNA matches it firmly. Clone size is not always given. Where it is, it says once, few, many or a class for expanded clones.

TGTGCCAGCAGCTCTCCGGGGGGAACTAGCACAGATACGCAGTATTTT | CASSSPGGTSTDTQYF | many | TRBV5-4 | TRBD2 | TRBJ2-3
TGTGCCAGCAGCGTAGGTGCAGGGATGGAGTCCCAGTACTTC | CASSVGAGMESQYF | . | TRBV9 | . | TRBJ2-5
TGTGCCATCAGTGACCGGGGGACAACTACCTACGAGCAGTACTTC | CAISDRGTTTYEQYF | . | TRBV10-3 | . | TRBJ2-7
TGTGCCAGTAGTTCCTCGGACCTGGCCGGTAATGGCTACACCTTC | CASSSSDLAGNGYTF | once | TRBV19 | . | TRBJ1-2
TGTGCCTGGAATCGGGGGAACACTGAAGCTTTCTTT | CAWNRGNTEAFF | few | TRBV30 | . | TRBJ1-1
TGCGCCAGCAGCTTGGTGGACAGTTACAATTCACCCCTCCACTTT | CASSLVDSYNSPLHF | few | TRBV5-1 | . | TRBJ1-6
TGTGCCAGCTCGACTAGCGGGGGGTTAAATGAGCAGTTCTTC | CASSTSGGLNEQFF | many | TRBV7-3 | TRBD2 | TRBJ2-1
TGCGCCAGCAGCCAAGGCCAGGGGGCTAGTGGCTACACCTTC | CASSQGQGASGYTF | . | TRBV4-1 | TRBD1 | TRBJ1-2
TGTGCCTGGAGTGTGGAATACAATGAGCAGTTCTTC | CAWSVEYNEQFF | . | TRBV30 | . | TRBJ2-1
TGTGCCTGGAGTGGACTCCGTTACAATGAGCAGTTCTTC | CAWSGLRYNEQFF | once | TRBV30 | . | TRBJ2-1
TGTGCCAGCAGCCTCGGGAAGGTGACGGGAGCTTTCTTT | CASSLGKVTGAFF | . | TRBV7-8 | . | TRBJ1-1
TGCGCCAGCAGCCAAGAGGGGGGCAGCCTTCAGCCCCAGCATTTT | CASSQEGGSLQPQHF | . | TRBV4-1 | . | TRBJ1-5
TGTGCCAGCAGCTTCCGGGCTACCGGACGATCTGGAAACACCATATATTTT | CASSFRATGRSGNTIYF | . | TRBV5-6 | . | TRBJ1-3
TGCGCCAGCAGAAGGGGGACGGCAGAGAACTCAGAAAAACTGTTTTTT | CASRRGTAENSEKLFF | . | TRBV10-2 | . | TRBJ1-4
TGTGCCAGCAGCTTAACGGCGACAGGGGCATCTTCACCCCTCCACTTT | CASSLTATGASSPLHF | . | TRBV7-9 | TRBD1 | TRBJ1-6
TGTGCCAGCAGCTTAAACCCTAGGACTGAAGCTTTCTTT | CASSLNPRTEAFF | . | TRBV7-9 | . | TRBJ1-1
TGTGCCAGCAGCTTAGGTGTAATTGAGAAACTGTTTTTT | CASSLGVIEKLFF | . | TRBV11-2 | . | TRBJ1-4
TGCGGCAGCCGAAACACAGATACGCAGTATTTT | CGSRNTDTQYF | . | TRBV6-6 | . | TRBJ2-3
TGTGCCAGCTCAGCTCTCGGGGGGACGTCGAACACCGGGGAGCTGTTTTTT | CASSALGGTSNTGELFF | . | TRBV18 | TRBD2 | TRBJ2-2
TGTGCCAGTAGTATCTCCGGCAGGGGGCTAGCCTACGAGCAGTACTTC | CASSISGRGLAYEQYF | . | TRBV19 | TRBD1 | TRBJ2-7
TGTGCCAGCTCAGCGCCCGGGTCCTCCTCTGGCTACACCTTC | CASSAPGSSSGYTF | . | TRBV25-1 | . | TRBJ1-2
TGTGCCTGGAGTTTAGGACAGGGGAGTACAGATACGCAGTATTTT | CAWSLGQGSTDTQYF | . | TRBV30 | TRBD1 | TRBJ2-3
TGTGCCAGCAGCTCCTCACTAAGGGGAGGACAGCCCCAGCATTTT | CASSSSLRGGQPQHF | once | TRBV5-8 | . | TRBJ1-5
TGTGCCAGCTCACCCTCGGGGGAGGGCCGTGGGGAGCAGTACTTC | CASSPSGEGRGEQYF | . | TRBV18 | TRBD2 | TRBJ2-7
TGCGCCAGCAGCCAAGATGTCCTGAGTTCTCAGCCCCAGCATTTT | CASSQDVLSSQPQHF | . | TRBV4-1 | . | TRBJ1-5
TGCGCCAGCAGCGCGCGCCGGCGGACTAGCGGGGGAAGCACAGATACGCAGTATTTT | CASSARRRTSGGSTDTQYF | few | TRBV5-1 | TRBD2 | TRBJ2-3
TGTGCCAGTAGTTTAATGACAGGCTATCAGCCCCAGCATTTT | CASSLMTGYQPQHF | . | TRBV19 | . | TRBJ1-5
TGTGCTAGTGGTTTGGTAAATTCTGGGACAGGGGGCTTTGAGACCCAGTACTTC | CASGLVNSGTGGFETQYF | . | TRBV12-5 | TRBD1 | TRBJ2-5
TGTGCCAGCAGCACGTCAGGGAGATGGAGAACCGGGGAGCTGTTTTTT | CASSTSGRWRTGELFF | . | TRBV13 | . | TRBJ2-2
TGTGCCTGGAGTGTATTAGGGACTAGGGGGAATGAGCAGTTCTTC | CAWSVLGTRGNEQFF | few | TRBV30 | TRBD2 | TRBJ2-1
TGCGCCAGCAGCTTGCAGGGCGGCGAGCAGTACTTC | CASSLQGGEQYF | . | TRBV5-1 | . | TRBJ2-7
TGTGCCAGCACCCTAGCGCCATACTACGAGCAGTACTTC | CASTLAPYYEQYF | . | TRBV6-1 | . | TRBJ2-7
TGTGCCAGCAGCTTAGATGTGCAGATAAAGGGCGAAAAACTGTTTTTT | CASSLDVQIKGEKLFF | few | TRBV7-2 | . | TRBJ1-4
TGCGCCAGCAGTACGGCGAACACTGAAGCTTTCTTT | CASSTANTEAFF | many | TRBV5-1 | . | TRBJ1-1
TGTGCCAGCTCACCGGAGGGAAGCACAGATACGCAGTATTTT | CASSPEGSTDTQYF | . | TRBV18 | . | TRBJ2-3
TGTGCTAGCAGCTTAGTATCCGGGGAGCTGTTTTTT | CASSLVSGELFF | . | TRBV7-7 | . | TRBJ2-2
TGCGCCAGCAGCCAAGGCTCCCCCACTAGCGGGAGTACGGAGACCCAGTACTTC | CASSQGSPTSGSTETQYF | . | TRBV4-3 | TRBD2 | TRBJ2-5
TGTGCCAGCAGCCCCCGGGGGGGCTCCTACGAGCAGTACTTC | CASSPRGGSYEQYF | . | TRBV5-6 | TRBD2 | TRBJ2-7
TGTGCCAGCAGCGCGACAGGGCACACTGAAGCTTTCTTT | CASSATGHTEAFF | . | TRBV7-9 | TRBD1 | TRBJ1-1
TGCAGCGCCGCCCGCGGGGCCTACGAGCAGTACTTC | CSAARGAYEQYF | . | TRBV29-1 | . | TRBJ2-7